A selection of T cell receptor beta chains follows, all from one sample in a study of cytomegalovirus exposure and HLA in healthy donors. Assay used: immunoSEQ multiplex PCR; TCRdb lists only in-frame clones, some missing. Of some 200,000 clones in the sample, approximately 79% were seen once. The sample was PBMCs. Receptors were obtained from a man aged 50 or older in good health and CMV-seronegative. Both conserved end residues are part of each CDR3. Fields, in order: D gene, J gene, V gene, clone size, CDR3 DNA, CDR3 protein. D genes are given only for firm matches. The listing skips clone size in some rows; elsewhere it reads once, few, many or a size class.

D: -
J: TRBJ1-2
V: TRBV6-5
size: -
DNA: TGTGCCAGCAGTTACTATTTTACGGGAGGTTATGGCTACACCTTC
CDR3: CASSYYFTGGYGYTF

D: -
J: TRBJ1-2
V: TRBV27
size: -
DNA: TGTGCCAGCAGTTTATATGGCCAGGGGACTGGCTACACCTTC
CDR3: CASSLYGQGTGYTF

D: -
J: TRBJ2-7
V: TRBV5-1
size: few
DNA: TGCGCCAGCAGCTCCCCGGGACAAACCTCCTACGAGCAGTACTTC
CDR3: CASSSPGQTSYEQYF

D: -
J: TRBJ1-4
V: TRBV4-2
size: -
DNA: TGTGCCAGCAGCCAAGATGAGGGAAACGCTGAAAAACTGTTTTTT
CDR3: CASSQDEGNAEKLFF

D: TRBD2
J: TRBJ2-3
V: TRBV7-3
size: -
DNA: TGTGCCACCTCTAGCGGGGGCACAGATACGCAGTATTTT
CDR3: CATSSGGTDTQYF

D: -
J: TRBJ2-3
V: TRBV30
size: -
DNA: TGTGCCTGGAGTGACCAGGGGACCAGCGGTAAACCTAGGGATACGCAGTATTTT
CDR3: CAWSDQGTSGKPRDTQYF

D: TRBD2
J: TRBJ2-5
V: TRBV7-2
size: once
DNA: TGTGCCAGCAGCTTAGGAGGTCTAGCGGGAGGGCCGTACCAAGAGACCCAGTACTTC
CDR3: CASSLGGLAGGPYQETQYF

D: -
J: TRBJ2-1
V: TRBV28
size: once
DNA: TGTGCCAGCAGTTTTCCTGGGGGACTCAATGAGCAGTTCTTC
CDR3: CASSFPGGLNEQFF

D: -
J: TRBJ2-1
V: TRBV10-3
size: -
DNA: TGTGCCATCAGTGGGAGGCGCAATGAGCAGTTCTTC
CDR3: CAISGRRNEQFF

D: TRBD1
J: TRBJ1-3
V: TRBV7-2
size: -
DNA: TGTGCCAGCAGCTTAGCGGGACAGTTGGTTGGAAACACCATATATTTT
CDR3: CASSLAGQLVGNTIYF

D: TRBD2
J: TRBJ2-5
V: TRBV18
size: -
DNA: TGTGCCAGCTCACGTGCGGCGGGAGGGGGAGAGACCCAGTACTTC
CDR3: CASSRAAGGGETQYF

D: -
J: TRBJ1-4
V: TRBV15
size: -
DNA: TGTGCCACCAGCAGAGAACTGGTGGGCAGGGGTATGGCAACTAATGAAAAACTGTTTTTT
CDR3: CATSRELVGRGMATNEKLFF

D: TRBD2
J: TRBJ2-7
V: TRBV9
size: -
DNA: TGTGCCAGCAGCGTACAAGCTAGCGGGATGGAGCAGTACTTC
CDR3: CASSVQASGMEQYF

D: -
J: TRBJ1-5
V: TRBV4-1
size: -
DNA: TGCGCCAGCAGCCAAGATACAGGGCAGGGAGGGCAGCCCCAGCATTTT
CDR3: CASSQDTGQGGQPQHF

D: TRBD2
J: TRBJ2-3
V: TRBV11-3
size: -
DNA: TGTGCCAGCAGCTTAACCAGCGGGAGTGTAACAGATACGCAGTATTTT
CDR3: CASSLTSGSVTDTQYF

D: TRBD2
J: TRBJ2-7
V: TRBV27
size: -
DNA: TGTGCCAGCAGCAGGGGAAGCGGGAGGTCCGAGCAGTACTTC
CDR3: CASSRGSGRSEQYF

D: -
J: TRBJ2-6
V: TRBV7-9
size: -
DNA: TGTGCCAGCAGCTCGTCATACAGGGTCACGGGGGCCAACGTCCTGACTTTC
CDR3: CASSSSYRVTGANVLTF

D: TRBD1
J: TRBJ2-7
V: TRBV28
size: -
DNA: TGTGCCAGCAGTTACAGGGGGCCCCTCTCCTACGAGCAGTACTTC
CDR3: CASSYRGPLSYEQYF

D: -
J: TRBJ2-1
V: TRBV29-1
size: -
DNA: TGCAGCGCCGGGATAGCGTCATCCTACAATGAGCAGTTCTTC
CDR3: CSAGIASSYNEQFF

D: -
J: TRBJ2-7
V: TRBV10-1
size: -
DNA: TGCGCCAGCAGAAAGGGGGACCGTTCCTACGAGCAGTACTTC
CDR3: CASRKGDRSYEQYF

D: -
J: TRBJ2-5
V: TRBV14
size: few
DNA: TGTGCCAGCAGCCGCCTCGGCCAAGCGGAGACCCAGTACTTC
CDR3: CASSRLGQAETQYF

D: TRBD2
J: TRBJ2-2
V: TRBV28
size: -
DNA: TGTGCCAGCAGTTTGGGGGGAGGGCCCGAGGGGGAGCTGTTTTTT
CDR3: CASSLGGGPEGELFF

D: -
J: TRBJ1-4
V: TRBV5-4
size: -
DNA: TGTGCCAGCAGCGCCCAGACGGGAACTAATGAAAAACTGTTTTTT
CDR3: CASSAQTGTNEKLFF

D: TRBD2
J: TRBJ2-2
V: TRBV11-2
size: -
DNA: TGTGCCAGCAGCACGGGACTAGCGGGACCTTTCACCGGGGAGCTGTTTTTT
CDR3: CASSTGLAGPFTGELFF

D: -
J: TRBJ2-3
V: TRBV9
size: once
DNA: TGTGCCAGCAGCGTAGTAGGAGCTAGCACAGATACGCAGTATTTT
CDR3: CASSVVGASTDTQYF

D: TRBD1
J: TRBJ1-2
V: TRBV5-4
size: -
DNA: TGTGCCAGCAGCCTGGAGGGGGCGCGTAGGGGCTACACCTTC
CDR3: CASSLEGARRGYTF

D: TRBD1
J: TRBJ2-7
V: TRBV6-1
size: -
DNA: TGTGCCAGCAGCCGGGACAGGAGCTACGAGCAGTACTTC
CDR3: CASSRDRSYEQYF

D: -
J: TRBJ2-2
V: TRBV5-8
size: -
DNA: TGTGCCAGCACTCGGAGGGCCGGGGAGCTGTTTTTT
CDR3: CASTRRAGELFF

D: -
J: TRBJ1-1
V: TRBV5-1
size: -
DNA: TGCGCCAGCAGCTTGGTCGGGTACACTGAAGCTTTCTTT
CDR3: CASSLVGYTEAFF

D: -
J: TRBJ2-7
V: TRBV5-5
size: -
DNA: TGTGCCAGCAGCTTGGGCAGGGCCTACGAGCAGTACTTC
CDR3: CASSLGRAYEQYF

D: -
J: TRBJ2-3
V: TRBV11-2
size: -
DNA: TGTGCCAGCAGCTTAGCCCACAGATACACAGATACGCAGTATTTT
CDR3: CASSLAHRYTDTQYF

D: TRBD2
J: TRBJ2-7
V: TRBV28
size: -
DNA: TGTGCCAGCAGTTTTAATTTATTGCGGGAGGGCCTCAAATCGGAAGAGCAGTACTTC
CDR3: CASSFNLLREGLKSEEQYF

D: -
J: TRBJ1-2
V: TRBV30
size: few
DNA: TGTGCCTGGAGTGTAACTGACGGGGGCTACACCTTC
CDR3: CAWSVTDGGYTF

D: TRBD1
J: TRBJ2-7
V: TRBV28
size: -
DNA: TGTGCCAGCAGTTTCGGGGACAGGGTAAGGGAGCAGTACTTC
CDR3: CASSFGDRVREQYF

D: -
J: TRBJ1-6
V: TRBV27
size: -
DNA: TGTGCCAGCAGTTTAGGGGGGGCGCGTTCACCCCTCCACTTT
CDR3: CASSLGGARSPLHF

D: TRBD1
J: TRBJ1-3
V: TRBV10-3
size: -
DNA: TGTGCCATTAGGGACAGCGACTCTGGAAACACCATATATTTT
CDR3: CAIRDSDSGNTIYF

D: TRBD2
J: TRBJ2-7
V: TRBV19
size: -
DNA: TGTGCCAGTAGTAAAGGGACTAGCGGGCTCCCTGGCGAGCAGTACTTC
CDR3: CASSKGTSGLPGEQYF

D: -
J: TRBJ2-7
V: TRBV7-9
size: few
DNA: TGTGCCAGCAGCTTATCTCGGGGAGGGGGCTACGAGCAGTACTTC
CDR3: CASSLSRGGGYEQYF

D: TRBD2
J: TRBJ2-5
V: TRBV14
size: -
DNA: TGTGCCAGCAGCGGACTAGCGGGAGTGGAGACCCAGTACTTC
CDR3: CASSGLAGVETQYF

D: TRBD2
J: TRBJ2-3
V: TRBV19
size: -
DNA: TGTGCCAGTAGTATCTGGGAAATCACGACTAGCGGGAGGGCAGATACGCAGTATTTT
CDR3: CASSIWEITTSGRADTQYF

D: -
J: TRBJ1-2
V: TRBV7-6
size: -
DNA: TGTGCCAGCAGCTTAGGAGGAAGGAGGGGCTACACCTTC
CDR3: CASSLGGRRGYTF

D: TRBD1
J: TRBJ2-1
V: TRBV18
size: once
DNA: TGTGCCAGCTCACCAAGGGGACAGGGGTTCAATGAGCAGTTCTTC
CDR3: CASSPRGQGFNEQFF